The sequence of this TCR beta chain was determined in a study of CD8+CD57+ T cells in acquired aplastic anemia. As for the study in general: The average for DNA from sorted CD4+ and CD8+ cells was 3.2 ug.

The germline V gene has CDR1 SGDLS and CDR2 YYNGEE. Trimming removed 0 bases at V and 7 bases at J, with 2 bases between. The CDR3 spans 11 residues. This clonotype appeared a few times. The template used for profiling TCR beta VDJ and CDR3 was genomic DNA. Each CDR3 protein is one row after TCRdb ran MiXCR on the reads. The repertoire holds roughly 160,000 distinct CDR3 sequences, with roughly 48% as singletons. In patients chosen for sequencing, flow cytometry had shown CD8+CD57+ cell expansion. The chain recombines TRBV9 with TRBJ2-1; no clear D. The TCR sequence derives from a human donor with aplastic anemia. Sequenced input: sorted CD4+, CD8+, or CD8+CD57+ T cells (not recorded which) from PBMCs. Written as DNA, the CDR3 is TGTGCCAGCAGCGTAGCTAATGAGCAGTTCTTC. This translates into CASSVANEQFF.